This passage covers 32 T cell receptor beta chains from one sample sequenced in a study of chemoradiotherapy in HPV16-positive cancers. The assay was immunoSEQ multiplex PCR, and TCRdb's table has in-frame clones only and misses some. The sample has about 6,400 clones; 65% to 75% are singletons. Sequences were derived from tumor tissue, sampled from a patient who underwent chemoradiotherapy. The source is a human donor with HPV-associated anogenital cancer.

This clone was observed a few times. V usage is TRBV11-3 and J usage is TRBJ1-1; TRBD1 is a possible D gene (5 bases). Germline CDR1 is SGHNT and CDR2 is YENEEA. CDR3 size: 15 residues. The V end was cut by 1 base, the J end by 4 bases, with 13 bases between. The CDR3 loop is CASSLVAPGTTEAFF. The CDR3 coding sequence is TGTGCCAGCAGCTTAGTTGCTCCGGGGACCACTGAAGCTTTCTTT.

The rearrangement links TRBV7-9 to TRBJ2-7, with a weak D call TRBD2 (6 bases). The germline V gene has CDR1 SEHNR and CDR2 FQNEAQ (reference sequence). The V end was cut by 2 bases, the J end by 5 bases, with 19 bases between. This CDR3 is 16 amino acids long. CDR3 DNA: TGTGCCAGCAGCTTAAGGAGTAGCGGTCCGTCGGACGAGCAGTACTTC. It translates to CASSLRSSGPSDEQYF.

The chain links TRBV5-1 to TRBJ2-2; 9 bases align to TRBD2. The CDR3 covers 17 residues. The ends lost 4 bases at V and 8 bases at J; junction bases unmatched: 15. CDR1 is SGHRS, CDR2 YFSETQ, per germline. The CDR3 DNA is TGCGCCAGCAGCGCCCCGGGACTAGCCTCGTCAGCGGGGGAGCTGTTTTTT. Its translation is CASSAPGLASSAGELFF.

V and J are TRBV11-1 and TRBJ1-1; weak D call: TRBD1 (5 bases). The CDR3 extends over 15 amino acids. V lost 5 bases and J lost 1, with 14 bases in between. CDR1 is SGHAT, CDR2 FQDESV, per germline (reference sequence). The CDR3 protein is CASSKGQRRNTEAFF. CDR3 DNA: TGTGCCAGCAGCAAGGGGCAACGGAGGAACACTGAAGCTTTCTTT.

This clone has more than one count but fewer than ten. V is TRBV2 and J is TRBJ2-2; TRBD2 matches at 10 bases. The CDR3 length is 16 residues. With V trimmed by 2 bases and J by 5 bases, 5 bases remained unmatched. CDR1 and CDR2 from the germline V gene are SNHLY and FYNNEI. In DNA, the CDR3 is TGTGCCAGCAGTGAAAGCGGGAGGGTATGGACCGGGGAGCTGTTTTTT. Its protein product is CASSESGRVWTGELFF.

DNA of the CDR3: TGTGCCAGCAGCCCACCCGCACGAGAAGTCTCCTACGAGCAGTACTTC. Translation gives CASSPPAREVSYEQYF. The V call is TRBV11-3, the J call TRBJ2-7; no clear D. The V and J ends lost 5 bases and 0 bases respectively, with 17 bases between them. There are 16 residues in the CDR3. Germline loops: CDR1 SGHNT, CDR2 YENEEA.

This clone was recorded a few times. This chain joins TRBV5-4 and TRBJ2-5; 8 nucleotides line up with TRBD2. CDR1 and CDR2 from the germline V gene are SGHNT and YYREEE (reference sequence). This CDR3 has 16 residues. V lost 4 bases and J lost 3; bases outside the gene matches: 11. The CDR3 DNA is TGTGCCAGCAGCGCCCTGGAGACGCGGGGGGAAGAGACCCAGTACTTC. This sequence encodes CASSALETRGEETQYF.

V and J are TRBV28 and TRBJ1-5, with unresolved D. Trimming shortened V by 3 bases and J by 7 bases, and 7 bases separated the two germline ends. Germline CDR1 is MDHEN and CDR2 is SYDVKM. CDR3 length equals 12 residues. This CDR3 is CASSFGNQPQHF. The DNA for the CDR3 is TGTGCCAGCAGTTTTGGGAACCAGCCCCAGCATTTT.

This clone was seen only a few times. This chain uses TRBV7-2 with TRBJ2-1, with D maybe TRBD1 (6 bases). Trimming took 4 bases from V and 5 from J, leaving 12 bases between them. The CDR3 is 14 residues long. CDR1 and CDR2 from the germline V gene are SGHTA and FQGNSA. The CDR3 nucleotides read TGTGCCAGCAGCTGGGGACACCAAAACAATGAGCAGTTCTTC. As protein: CASSWGHQNNEQFF.

CDR3 bases: TGTGCCAGCAGTTACTCGTCCTTGCAATATGAGCAGTTCTTC. Translating gives CASSYSSLQYEQFF. The gene calls are TRBV6-5 and TRBJ2-1; no clear D. Germline CDR1 and CDR2: MNHEY and SVGAGI. The CDR3 covers 14 residues. The V gene lost 0 bases and the J gene lost 8 bases, with 11 bases spanning the gap.

The chain employs TRBV6-5 and TRBJ1-2; tentative D call: TRBD1 (5 bases). V was trimmed by 4 bases and J by 5 bases, leaving 17 bases between them. The CDR3 extends over 15 amino acids. CDR1 and CDR2 (germline): MNHEY, SVGAGI. CDR3 region: CASSFLRGLGYGYTF. CDR3 coding DNA: TGTGCCAGCAGTTTCCTCCGGGGCCTTGGATATGGCTACACCTTC.

This chain uses TRBV7-9 with TRBJ2-7, with a possible D match to TRBD1 (6 bases). This CDR3 has 17 amino acids. The germline CDR1 and CDR2 sequences are SEHNR and FQNEAQ (reference sequence). The V gene lost 5 bases and the J gene lost 0 bases, with 20 bases spanning the gap. The CDR3 here is CASSPEALGGYSYEQYF. CDR3 nucleotides: TGTGCCAGCAGCCCCGAGGCCTTAGGGGGTTACTCCTACGAGCAGTACTTC.

The chain is built from TRBV30 and TRBJ1-2; D is ambiguous. Trimming took 1 base from V and 2 from J, leaving 11 bases between them. The CDR3 has 14 amino acids. Germline V gene data show CDR1 as GTSNPN and CDR2 as SVGIG (reference sequence). The CDR3 DNA sequence: TGTGCCTGGAGTGAGGGCCTCGCCAACTATGGCTACACCTTC. This encodes CAWSEGLANYGYTF.

The chain recombines TRBV25-1 with TRBJ2-7; D call uncertain. CDR3 size: 16 residues. Germline CDR1 is MGHDK and CDR2 is SYGVNS. Trimming removed 0 bases at V and 0 bases at J, with 12 bases between. CDR3 loop: CASSEYGGPSSYEQYF. In DNA form, the CDR3 reads TGTGCCAGCAGTGAATACGGCGGCCCTAGCTCCTACGAGCAGTACTTC.

The chain uses TRBV5-4 and TRBJ1-1, with no clear D. The CDR3 consists of 12 residues. Trimming pared 8 bases from V and 9 bases from J, leaving 17 bases between. Germline V lookup: CDR1 SGHNT, CDR2 YYREEE (reference sequence). DNA for the CDR3: TGTGCCAGTATCAGCTCCGGGCAGAAAGCTTTCTTT. This translates into CASISSGQKAFF.

This clone was seen only a few times. This chain connects TRBV27 to TRBJ2-6; D is uncertain. Germline V lookup: CDR1 MNHEY, CDR2 SMNVEV (reference sequence). Trimming took off 4 bases at V and 2 bases at J, with 9 bases between the two ends. The CDR3 has 15 residues. CDR3 sequence reads: CASSSLSTGANVLTF. CDR3 nucleotides: TGTGCCAGCAGTTCTCTGTCAACTGGGGCCAACGTCCTGACTTTC. Full variable domain (rest looked up from reference TRBV27 and TRBJ2-6): EAQVTQNPRYLITVTGKKLTVTCSQNMNHEYMSWYRQDPGLGLRQIYYSMNVEVTDKGDVPEGYKVSRKEKRNFPLILESPSPNQTSLYFCASSSLSTGANVLTFGAGSRLTVL.

The chain uses TRBV6-6 and TRBJ2-7, with 8 bases that match TRBD1. The CDR3 loop spans 14 amino acids. Germline V CDR1 and CDR2: MNHNY, SVGAGI (reference sequence). Trimming took 8 bases from V and 0 from J; bases not matched to a gene: 6. For the CDR3, the DNA is TGTGCCAGCGGCGGCAGGGGGCTCTCCTACGAGCAGTACTTC. It encodes CASGGRGLSYEQYF.

The chain carries TRBV7-1 and TRBJ2-5; D not resolved. TRBV7-1 is an ORF; its function is uncertain. Between the trimmed V and J ends, which lost 5 bases and 5 bases, there was a span of 9 bases. The CDR3 contains 12 residues. CDR3 in amino acids: CASSPEMETQYF. In DNA, the CDR3 is TGTGCCAGCAGCCCTGAAATGGAGACCCAGTACTTC.

The J gene is TRBJ1-1, the V gene TRBV30; the D gene is possibly TRBD1 (5 bases). Germline assignment: CDR1 GTSNPN and CDR2 SVGIG (reference sequence). The CDR3 loop spans 13 amino acids. V lost 4 bases and J lost 6, with 15 bases in between. The CDR3 region has the DNA TGTGCCTGGACGGAGGCGGGGACCTCTGAAGCTTTCTTT. It yields the protein CAWTEAGTSEAFF.

Turning to this clone: The junction does not match germline at one end; this may be a read error. This chain links TRBV6-5 with TRBJ2-5, with TRBD1 identical over 8 bases. This CDR3 has 15 amino acids. The germline V gene encodes CDR1 MNHEY and CDR2 SVGAGI. In DNA, the CDR3 is TGTGCCAGCGCACCAACAGGGGGTCGGCAAGTGACCCAGTACTTC. It encodes CASAPTGGRQVTQYF.

This clone was seen a single time. V usage is TRBV11-1 and J usage is TRBJ1-1, with a weak D call TRBD1 (5 bases). The CDR3 contains 15 residues. V was clipped by 5 bases and J by 5 bases, with 18 bases between them. CDR1 and CDR2 from the germline V gene are SGHAT and FQDESV (reference sequence). CDR3 in amino acids: CASSASGLRWTEAFF. DNA for the CDR3: TGTGCCAGCAGCGCGTCGGGACTCCGCTGGACTGAAGCTTTCTTT. Complete variable domain (other parts from reference TRBV11-1 and TRBJ1-1): EAEVAQSPRYKITEKSQAVAFWCDPISGHATLYWYRQILGQGPELLVQFQDESVVDDSQLPKDRFSAERLKGVDSTLKIQPAELGDSAMYLCASSASGLRWTEAFFGQGTRLTVV.

The rearrangement joins TRBV18 to TRBJ2-7; 10 bases align to TRBD2. V dropped 8 bases and J dropped 2; count of bases not matched to a gene: 6. Germline V gene data show CDR1 as KGHSH and CDR2 as LQKENI. The CDR3 length is 14 residues. CDR3 nucleotide sequence: TGTGCCAGCCTCGAGCGGGAGGGACCCTACGAGCAGTACTTC. It encodes CASLEREGPYEQYF.

The sample holds one count of this clone. V usage is TRBV5-1 and J usage is TRBJ2-7, with D perhaps matching TRBD2 (5 bases). Germline CDR1 SGHRS, CDR2 YFSETQ. The CDR3 sequence is 15 residues long. V was clipped by 2 bases and J by 6 bases, with 18 bases between them. In DNA, the CDR3 is TGCGCCAGCAGCTTCCTGGAGGACGGGCCCCGCGAGCAGTACTTC. It translates to CASSFLEDGPREQYF.

The rearrangement joins TRBV5-1 to TRBJ1-2, with 10 positions matching TRBD1. Trimming took 0 bases from V and 4 from J; bases not matched to a gene: 3. Germline lookup yields CDR1 SGHRS and CDR2 YFSETQ. CDR3 length equals 15 residues. CDR3 residues: CASSLGGTGVYGYTF. In DNA, the CDR3 is TGCGCCAGCAGCTTGGGCGGGACAGGGGTCTATGGCTACACCTTC.

V gene TRBV7-3 combines with J gene TRBJ2-7; D gene ambiguous. Trimming took off 1 base at V and 5 bases at J, with 12 bases between the two ends. This CDR3 spans 14 amino acids. Germline V gene sequence: CDR1 SGHTA, CDR2 FQGTGA. In DNA form, the CDR3 reads TGTGCCAGCAGCTTAAATTTCCAGACCAACGAGCAGTACTTC. Translating it yields CASSLNFQTNEQYF.

The rearrangement joins TRBV11-2 to TRBJ2-7, with D possibly matching TRBD1 (5 bases). Germline CDR1 is SGHAT and CDR2 is FQNNGV. The CDR3 runs 16 residues. V dropped 4 bases and J dropped 3 bases, with 19 bases sitting between them. The CDR3 reads CASSSPILTESYEQYF. The CDR3 nucleotides are TGTGCCAGCAGCTCACCGATATTGACAGAAAGCTACGAGCAGTACTTC.

This rearrangement joins TRBV14 to TRBJ2-7; TRBD2 aligns across 8 bases. V gave up 1 base and J gave up 1 base; unmatched junction bases: 3. CDR1 and CDR2 from the germline V gene are SGHDN and FVKESK. The CDR3 spans 15 residues. The CDR3 spells CASSQGTSISYEQYF. Here the CDR3 DNA reads TGTGCCAGCAGCCAAGGGACTAGCATTTCCTACGAGCAGTACTTC.

By sample fraction, this clone is large. This rearrangement joins TRBV12-5 to TRBJ1-3; D is ambiguous. Germline assignment: CDR1 LGHNT and CDR2 FRNRAP. V was shortened by 1 base and J by 0 bases, with 13 bases between the two germline ends. The CDR3 is 17 amino acids. The CDR3 loop reads CASGLGPEAGSGNTIYF. DNA of the CDR3: TGTGCTAGTGGTTTGGGCCCCGAGGCGGGCTCTGGAAACACCATATATTTT.

This chain connects TRBV11-2 to TRBJ2-1, with 9 bases identical to TRBD2. The length of the CDR3 is 14 residues. CDR1 and CDR2 from the germline V gene are SGHAT and FQNNGV. V lost 7 bases and J lost 9; bases outside the gene matches: 10. The DNA for the CDR3 is TGTGCCAGCACCCATCCGGGACTAGCTGTTGAGCAGTTCTTC. It specifies CASTHPGLAVEQFF.

V gene TRBV11-2 combines with J gene TRBJ1-4; D is unresolved. In germline, CDR1 is SGHAT, CDR2 FQNNGV. CDR3 length: 13 amino acids. V shed 4 bases and J shed 4 bases, with 7 bases lying between them. The CDR3: CASSSSFNEKLFF. As DNA, the CDR3 is TGTGCCAGCAGCTCGTCTTTTAATGAAAAACTGTTTTTT.

This clone was observed a handful of times. The chain carries TRBV5-1 and TRBJ1-2; possibly TRBD1 for D (5 bases). Germline CDR1 is SGHRS and CDR2 is YFSETQ. CDR3 length: 15 residues. The V end was cut by 4 bases, the J end by 2 bases, with 15 bases between. CDR3 bases: TGCGCCAGCAGCCCACCGGGGGATCAGAACTATGGCTACACCTTC. It specifies CASSPPGDQNYGYTF.

This sequence joins TRBV5-1 and TRBJ2-7, with TRBD1 as a possible D gene (6 bases). CDR1 and CDR2 from the germline V gene are SGHRS and YFSETQ. The CDR3 is 14 amino acids. The V and J ends lost 2 bases and 6 bases respectively, with 15 bases between them. CDR3 amino acids: CASSLGQGLGEQYF. CDR3 sequence (DNA): TGCGCCAGCAGCTTAGGGCAGGGGTTGGGCGAGCAGTACTTC.